The present TCR beta chain was sequenced within a study of shared clonotypes between healthy human individuals. Findings of the study overall: It was observed that around 5% of naive CD4 clonotypes were shared across four donors.

Details on this clone: The antigen is unknown.

CD45RO-negative, CCR7-selected cells formed the naive CD8 fraction, which excluded terminally differentiated effector memory CD45RA+ cells. Everyone who donated was a Caucasian adult who lived in Nashville, Tennessee. TCRdb's copy holds only in-frame clones and misses some; the assay was immunoSEQ multiplex PCR. The sample holds millions of clones, about 95% seen once. There are 13 residues in the CDR3. The germline gives CDR1 MGHRA, CDR2 YSYEKL. V was pared by 3 bases and J by 3 bases, with 9 bases between. Sequencing was done on a sample of naive CD8+ T cells sorted from blood. The TCR sequence derives from a man between 18 and 29 years old in good health. This chain connects TRBV4-1 to TRBJ2-7; tentatively, D is TRBD1 (5 bases). In nucleotides, the CDR3 is TGCGCCAGCAGCCATACGGACATCTACGAGCAGTACTTC. As protein: CASSHTDIYEQYF.